A single sample gave rise to the 6 T cell receptor beta chains below, sequenced in a study of blood T cells in healthy people across ages. Through a sample-barcoded 5' primer and a J-beta primer mix, a second PCR was run for about 7 to 12 cycles. TCRdb passed the 5' RACE reads through MiXCR, listing each CDR3 protein once. The sample holds about 1.5 million distinct CDR3 sequences, under 55% seen once. Material: blood. The receptors stem from a woman aged 18-29 years in good health.

V usage is TRBV4-3 and J usage is TRBJ2-3; no clear D gene. The V gene's germline CDR1 is LGHNA and CDR2 YSLEER. V lost 3 bases, J lost 9 bases, and 10 bases lay in between. This CDR3 spans 12 amino acids. In DNA form, the CDR3 reads TGCGCCAGCAGCCAGACTTTGGGCACGCAGTATTTT. Translating it yields CASSQTLGTQYF.

The V call is TRBV6-2 or TRBV6-3, the J call TRBJ1-1; D is uncertain. V was cut by 2 bases and J by 0 bases, with 13 bases left in between. There are 16 residues in the CDR3. CDR1 and CDR2 (germline): MNHEY, SVGEGT. CDR3 amino acids: CASSYRPPGMNTEAFF. The DNA of the CDR3 is TGTGCCAGCAGTTACCGCCCTCCGGGGATGAACACTGAAGCTTTCTTT.

The rearrangement links TRBV3-1 to TRBJ2-5; TRBD2 agrees at 15 bases. Per germline, CDR1 LGHDT and CDR2 YNNKEL (reference sequence). The CDR3 covers 16 residues. The V and J ends lost 8 bases and 11 bases, in that order; junction bases with no gene match: 15. The CDR3 DNA sequence: TGTGCCAGCGGACTAGCGGGGGGGCCGAGAAACTTTGAGCAGTACTTC. Translation gives CASGLAGGPRNFEQYF.

The chain is built from TRBV28 and TRBJ2-7; 7 nucleotides line up with TRBD1. This CDR3 has 14 residues. The V gene end was trimmed by 10 bases and the J gene end by 0 bases; junction bases not matched to a gene: 9. Germline loops: CDR1 MDHEN, CDR2 SYDVKM. CDR3 region: CATNQQGSSYEQYF. In DNA, the CDR3 is TGTGCCACCAACCAACAGGGGTCCTCCTACGAGCAGTACTTC.

The gene calls are TRBV24-1 and TRBJ1-1, with TRBD1 matching over 7 bases. Germline CDR1 KGHDR, CDR2 SFDVKD. CDR3 size: 14 residues. The trim removed 2 bases at V and 7 bases at J, leaving 6 bases unmatched. CDR3 sequence (DNA): TGTGCCACCAGTGATTCTAGGGGGCTCGGTGAAGCTTTCTTT. Translation gives CATSDSRGLGEAFF.

As DNA, the CDR3 is TGTGCCACCAGCAGAGGACAGGGCACAGATACGCAGTATTTT. This translates into CATSRGQGTDTQYF. The chain couples TRBV15 to TRBJ2-3; TRBD1 might be the D (6 bases). Deletions cut 1 base from V and 1 base from J, with 6 bases between. CDR1 LNHNV and CDR2 YYDKDF come from the germline V gene (reference sequence). The CDR3 is 14 residues long.